Listed below are T cell receptor beta chains from one sample, sequenced in a study of graft-versus-host responses after intestinal transplantation. Method: immunoSEQ multiplex PCR; TCRdb's copy keeps in-frame clones and lacks some. This table has more than 65,000 clones, more than 85% appearing once. These TCRs are of unknown antigen specificity. The sequenced sample was unstimulated CD8+ T cells sorted from spleen or lymph node cells, obtained before transplant. All receptors come from a human donor who was the organ donor for an intestinal transplant. CDR3s include the opening cysteine and the closing phenylalanine or tryptophan. D genes are given only for firm matches. Clone size is given for some rows only: seen once, a few or many times, or a class if the clone is expanded.

cdr3_nt cdr3_aa j_call d_call v_call clone_size
TGTGCCAGCAAATCGACAGGGGTCGATGGCTACACCTTC CASKSTGVDGYTF TRBJ1-2 TRBD1 TRBV6-4 NA
TGCGCCAGCAGCTTAGGACAGGAGGAGACCGGGGAGCTGTTTTTT CASSLGQEETGELFF TRBJ2-2 TRBD1 TRBV5-1 once
TGCGCCAGCAGCCAAGATCAGGTAAGCAGGGAGAACACTGAAGCTTTCTTT CASSQDQVSRENTEAFF TRBJ1-1 NA TRBV4-1 NA
TGCGCCAGCAGCCAAGGGGTTTTAGGGACAACTTATCAGCCCCAGCATTTT CASSQGVLGTTYQPQHF TRBJ1-5 NA TRBV4-1 NA
TGCGCCAGCAGCTGGGGACTAGCGGGAGGGCCGGGTGAGCAGTTCTTC CASSWGLAGGPGEQFF TRBJ2-1 TRBD2 TRBV5-1 once
TGTGCCAGCAGGGGACTGGTTGAAGCTTTCTTT CASRGLVEAFF TRBJ1-1 NA TRBV6-5 NA
TGTGCCAGTAGACAGGGTATGAGCACTGAAGCTTTCTTT CASRQGMSTEAFF TRBJ1-1 NA TRBV19 once
TGTGCCAGCAGTTTAGCCCCTGGTCCGGGGAATGGCTACACCTTC CASSLAPGPGNGYTF TRBJ1-2 NA TRBV6-1 NA
TGCGCCAGCAGCCAAGACGCCGGAGCACCCACAGATACGCAGTATTTT CASSQDAGAPTDTQYF TRBJ2-3 NA TRBV4-1 once
TGTGCCAGCAGCTTAGGAAGGGCCGGGGGCGCAGTGACCCACGAGCAGTACTTC CASSLGRAGGAVTHEQYF TRBJ2-7 NA TRBV7-2 NA
TGTGCCAGCAGTTTTTTTAACGGGGAGCTGTTTTTT CASSFFNGELFF TRBJ2-2 NA TRBV27 NA
TGTGCCAGCAGTGAGGCGGGGAACACTGAAGCTTTCTTT CASSEAGNTEAFF TRBJ1-1 NA TRBV5-4 NA
TGTGCCAGCAGCTTGGTTTCGGATTCCTATCGCACCGGGGAGCTGTTTTTT CASSLVSDSYRTGELFF TRBJ2-2 NA TRBV5-4 NA
TGTGCCAGCAGTTACTCCGCACACCCTAATCAGCCCCAGCATTTT CASSYSAHPNQPQHF TRBJ1-5 NA TRBV6-5 NA
TGTGCCAGCGGGGGAAGGGACAGGGGTGGGGAGACCCAGTACTTC CASGGRDRGGETQYF TRBJ2-5 TRBD1 TRBV28 NA
TGCAGCGTTGAAGCAGGGGGCGCGGGCTATGGCTACACCTTC CSVEAGGAGYGYTF TRBJ1-2 TRBD1 TRBV29-1 NA
TGTGCCAGCAGCTTAGGCGTTGGCCGAAGGCCCCCTAAGGAGCAGTACTTC CASSLGVGRRPPKEQYF TRBJ2-7 NA TRBV13 NA
TGTGCCATCAAGGGACAGATGACCTACGAGCAGTACTTC CAIKGQMTYEQYF TRBJ2-7 TRBD1 TRBV10-3 NA
TGTGCCAGCAGCTTGGACTCCTTCAGCCTCAACACAGATACGCAGTATTTT CASSLDSFSLNTDTQYF TRBJ2-3 NA TRBV11-2 NA
TGTGCCAGCAGCCAGTATACAGGGAGGGTAGAGACCCAGTACTTC CASSQYTGRVETQYF TRBJ2-5 NA TRBV7-9 NA
TGTGCCAGCAGTGGTCGTGGAGGTTACAGTACTGAAGCCTTCTTT CASSGRGGYSTEAFF TRBJ1-1 NA TRBV27 NA
TGTGCCAGCAGTCGTTTTTTGGTGGGCTCCTACAATGAGCAGTTCTTC CASSRFLVGSYNEQFF TRBJ2-1 NA TRBV11-2 NA
TGTGCCAGCAGCGTAGTGGGGGACCTCACTGAAGCTTTCTTT CASSVVGDLTEAFF TRBJ1-1 NA TRBV9 NA
TGTGCCAGTAGTGAACTAGCGGGGGCAGAGACCCAGTACTTC CASSELAGAETQYF TRBJ2-5 TRBD2 TRBV19 NA
TGTGCCAGCAGTTTCCGGAGGGACGACTATGGCTACACCTTC CASSFRRDDYGYTF TRBJ1-2 NA TRBV27 NA
TGTGCCAGCACTCCTCCTAGCGGGGCGAACACCGGGGAGCTGTTTTTT CASTPPSGANTGELFF TRBJ2-2 TRBD2 TRBV6-4 NA